The T cell receptor beta chain under discussion was sequenced for a study of identical twins. Study outcomes and limitations: High-abundance cord blood beta clonotypes had fewer insertions; memory repertoires showed none.

TCRdb passed the 5' RACE reads through MiXCR, listing each CDR3 protein once. The table has about 520,000 distinct CDR3 sequences, less than 25% seen once. Germline V gene data show CDR1 as SGHRS and CDR2 as YFSETQ. CDR3 length: 18 amino acids. The ends were cut back, 0 bases at V and 2 bases at J, with 20 bases in the middle. In its sample, this clonotype was seen a few times. No antigen is known for it. These data also featured in a second study, about T cells expressing NK-cell markers. Per that paper: The study sequenced eight donors, seven HCMV-seropositive and one seronegative.

The TCR comes from a young woman in good health. Material: CD4+ T cells sorted from blood. This chain links TRBV5-1 with TRBJ2-5, with D hard to call. The CDR3 region has the DNA TGCGCCAGCAGCTTGGCCGTTAGGTCTCGAGGAGTACAAGAGACCCAGTACTTC. Amino acids: CASSLAVRSRGVQETQYF. The full variable domain, rest sourced from reference TRBV5-1 and TRBJ2-5, is KAGVTQTPRYLIKTRGQQVTLSCSPISGHRSVSWYQQTPGQGLQFLFEYFSETQRNKGNFPGRFSGRQFSNSRSEMNVSTLELGDSALYLCASSLAVRSRGVQETQYFGPGTRLLVL.